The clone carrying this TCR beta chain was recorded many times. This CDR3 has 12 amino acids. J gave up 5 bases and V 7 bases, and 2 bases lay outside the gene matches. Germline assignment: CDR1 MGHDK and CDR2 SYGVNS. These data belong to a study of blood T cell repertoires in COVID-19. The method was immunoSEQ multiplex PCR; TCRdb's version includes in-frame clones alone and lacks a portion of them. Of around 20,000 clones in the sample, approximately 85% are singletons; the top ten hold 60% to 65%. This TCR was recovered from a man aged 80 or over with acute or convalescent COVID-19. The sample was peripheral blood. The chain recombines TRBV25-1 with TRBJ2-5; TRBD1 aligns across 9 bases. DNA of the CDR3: TGTGCCAGCAACAGGGGGCGGGAGACCCAGTACTTC. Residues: CASNRGRETQYF.